This passage covers 5 T cell receptor beta chains from one sample sequenced in a study of blood T cells in healthy people across ages. A sample-barcoded 5' primer and a J-beta primer mix were used in a second PCR of roughly 7 to 11 cycles. A single record per CDR3 protein comes from TCRdb applying MiXCR to the 5' RACE reads. The profile shows fewer than 900,000 distinct CDR3 sequences, 40% to 45% of them singletons. The sequencing input was blood. All receptors derive from a woman aged 55 to 70 in good health.

This rearrangement joins TRBV29-1 to TRBJ2-5, with 7 bases identical to TRBD1. The CDR3 runs to 12 residues. CDR1 and CDR2 from the germline V gene are SQVTM and ANQGSEA. The CDR3 loop is CGKTGLGETQYF. CDR3 bases: TGCGGCAAGACAGGGTTGGGAGAGACCCAGTACTTC.

The CDR3 region has the DNA TGTGCCATCAGTGAAGACAGGGGCGCTAATGAAAAACTGTTTTTT. This translates into CAISEDRGANEKLFF. The chain combines TRBV10-3 with TRBJ1-4; 8 nucleotides line up with TRBD1. Germline V lookup: CDR1 ENHRY, CDR2 SYGVKD. The CDR3 has 15 amino acids. V dropped 3 bases and J dropped 3; count of bases not matched to a gene: 3.

The CDR3 loop is CASTTAGVGNEQFF. DNA for the CDR3: TGTGCCAGCACCACAGCGGGAGTTGGGAATGAGCAGTTCTTC. The chain combines TRBV4-2 with TRBJ2-1; TRBD2 matches 8 bases. The CDR3 covers 14 residues. Per the germline V gene, CDR1 is LGHNA and CDR2 is YNFKEQ. The V gene end was trimmed by 7 bases and the J gene end by 7 bases; junction bases not matched to a gene: 9.

The chain links TRBV11-3 to TRBJ2-2; D call uncertain. V shed 2 bases and J shed 6 bases, with 4 bases lying between them. The germline CDR1 and CDR2 sequences are SGHNT and YENEEA. There are 12 residues in the CDR3. In DNA form, the CDR3 reads TGTGCCAGCAGCTTAAACTCCGGGGAGCTGTTTTTT. The encoded protein is CASSLNSGELFF.

The chain links TRBV2 to TRBJ2-1; weak D call: TRBD2 (6 bases). Trimming removed 6 bases at V and 3 bases at J, with 24 bases between. The CDR3 totals 18 residues. Germline CDR1 is SNHLY and CDR2 is FYNNEI. CDR3 amino acids: CASRARDSSRSFYNEQFF. CDR3 bases: TGTGCCAGCAGAGCCCGGGACTCCTCCCGTTCTTTCTACAATGAGCAGTTCTTC.